This record looks at one TCR beta chain sequence and its context. The record originates from a study of blood T cell repertoires in COVID-19. The overall study: T cells, B-cell-depleted T cells, or PBMCs supplied cDNA or gDNA.

The junction had 1 base not matched to a gene; V was cut back by 2 bases and J by 6 bases. The CDR3 runs to 14 residues. In germline, CDR1 is SGHDT, CDR2 YYEEEE. Study processing details: Estimation of nucleated cell counts was performed using reference gene primer amplification. Clones were sequenced by immunoSEQ multiplex PCR, and TCRdb holds only the in-frame ones, with some missing. From that table come the V and J calls and clone size; the DNA was used to work out D and trimming. The sample holds about 240,000 clones, more than 75% seen once. This chain connects TRBV5-6 to TRBJ2-1; TRBD2 agrees at 11 bases. Sequencing was carried out using peripheral blood. The receptor's source is a woman in her sixties or seventies with active or convalescent COVID-19. The CDR3 DNA is TGTGCCAGCAGCTTTAGCGGGGGGGCCAATGAGCAGTTCTTC. Translating it yields CASSFSGGANEQFF. The entire variable domain, with the rest obtained from reference TRBV5-6 and TRBJ2-1, is as follows: DAGVTQSPTHLIKTRGQQVTLRCSPKSGHDTVSWYQQALGQGPQFIFQYYEEEERQRGNFPDRFSGHQFPNYSSELNVNALLLGDSALYLCASSFSGGANEQFFGPGTRLTVL.